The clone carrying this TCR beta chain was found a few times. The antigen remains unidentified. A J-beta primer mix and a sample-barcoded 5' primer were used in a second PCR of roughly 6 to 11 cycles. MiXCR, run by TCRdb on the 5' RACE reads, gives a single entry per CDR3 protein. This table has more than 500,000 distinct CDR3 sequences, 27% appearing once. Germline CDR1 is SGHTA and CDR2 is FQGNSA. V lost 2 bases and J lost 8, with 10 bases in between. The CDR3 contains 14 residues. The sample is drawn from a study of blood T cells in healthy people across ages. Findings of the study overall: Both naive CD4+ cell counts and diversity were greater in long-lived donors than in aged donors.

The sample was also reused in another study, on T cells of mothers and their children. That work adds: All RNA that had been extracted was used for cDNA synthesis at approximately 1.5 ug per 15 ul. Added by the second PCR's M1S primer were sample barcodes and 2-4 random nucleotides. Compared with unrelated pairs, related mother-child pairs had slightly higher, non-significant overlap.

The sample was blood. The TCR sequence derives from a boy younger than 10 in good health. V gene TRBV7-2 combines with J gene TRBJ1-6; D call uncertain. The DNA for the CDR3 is TGTGCCAGCAGCTTAAGGTCGCGGGATTCACCCCTCCACTTT. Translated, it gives CASSLRSRDSPLHF.